This T cell receptor (beta chain) derives from a study of CD8 T cells in Susac syndrome. Study summary: At blood draw, Susac syndrome patients were therapy-naive, on corticosteroids, or on intravenous immunoglobulin alone. Findings of the study overall: That the number of individuals in its TCR sequencing and HLA analysis was relatively small was acknowledged by the study.

Reverse transcription of 0.5 to 1 ug RNA was performed with random hexamers. With immunoSEQ multiplex PCR, TCR beta CDR3 was amplified across 54 Vbeta and 13 Jbeta. TCRdb itself ran the immunoSEQ multiplex PCR reads through MiXCR, one entry per CDR3 protein. In the table there are approximately 180,000 distinct CDR3 sequences, 90% to 95% of which are singletons. About this clonotype itself: Antigen unknown.

Germline V gene lookup returns CDR1 SGHRS and CDR2 YFSETQ. CDR3 length equals 15 residues. The junction had 6 bases not matched to a gene; V was cut back by 4 bases and J by 0 bases. The sequence was collected from a human donor with Susac syndrome. V and J are TRBV5-1 and TRBJ2-7; TRBD1 aligns across 8 bases. Sequenced material: CD4+ T cells from PBMCs. The chain's CDR3 is CASSPSGGISYEQYF. CDR3 nucleotide sequence: TGCGCCAGCAGCCCATCAGGGGGCATCTCCTACGAGCAGTACTTC.